The sequence of this T cell receptor (beta chain) was determined in a study of T-cell memory formation after mild COVID-19. General study findings and limits: Among clones contracting day 15 to 85, CD4/CD8 was balanced, whereas later expanders leaned CD4+.

This clonotype was seen more than once but under ten times. No antigen is known for it. Via MiXCR, TCRdb re-called the 5' RACE reads, giving one row per CDR3 protein. Among 200,000 or so distinct CDR3 sequences, roughly 17% were seen once, and the ten largest hold 2% to 2.5%. There are 16 residues in the CDR3. Germline CDR1 is SQVTM and CDR2 is ANQGSEA. Trimming cost V 2 bases and J 2 bases; bases outside gene matches: 8. The receptor was derived from an adult woman who had mild COVID-19 (a few samples of this study predate the infection). Cell type and time point are not known. The chain employs TRBV29-1 and TRBJ2-7; 11 bases line up with TRBD1. Sequenced material: PBMCs or a T cell subset sorted from them (not recorded which). The CDR3 DNA reads TGCAGCGTTGAATTGTACTTGGGACAGGGGGCCTACGAGCAGTACTTC. It encodes CSVELYLGQGAYEQYF.